This TCR beta chain was documented in a study of OX40 agonist ivuxolimab in advanced cancers. Findings and caveats of the study: Expanded peripheral T-cell antigen specificity went undetermined.

The V end was cut by 2 bases, the J end by 4 bases, with 14 bases between. The CDR3 loop spans 16 amino acids. CDR1 and CDR2 from the germline V gene are SGHTA and FQGNSA. The repertoire was sequenced with immunoSEQ multiplex PCR; TCRdb's copy has only in-frame clones and lacks some. The top ten hold around 3.3% of the sample, which has tens of thousands of clones, 80% to 95% seen once. A note on this clone: Antigen specificity is unknown.

This sequence joins TRBV7-2 and TRBJ1-4; possibly TRBD1 for D (6 bases). The sequencing used CD4+ or CD8+ T cells sorted from blood, collected in a trial of the OX40 agonist ivuxolimab. The clonotype comes from an adult with an advanced solid tumor such as melanoma, head and neck, liver or kidney cancer. Written as DNA, the CDR3 is TGTGCCAGCAGCTTAATAAGGGGGGGTTATAATGAAAAACTGTTTTTT. It encodes CASSLIRGGYNEKLFF.